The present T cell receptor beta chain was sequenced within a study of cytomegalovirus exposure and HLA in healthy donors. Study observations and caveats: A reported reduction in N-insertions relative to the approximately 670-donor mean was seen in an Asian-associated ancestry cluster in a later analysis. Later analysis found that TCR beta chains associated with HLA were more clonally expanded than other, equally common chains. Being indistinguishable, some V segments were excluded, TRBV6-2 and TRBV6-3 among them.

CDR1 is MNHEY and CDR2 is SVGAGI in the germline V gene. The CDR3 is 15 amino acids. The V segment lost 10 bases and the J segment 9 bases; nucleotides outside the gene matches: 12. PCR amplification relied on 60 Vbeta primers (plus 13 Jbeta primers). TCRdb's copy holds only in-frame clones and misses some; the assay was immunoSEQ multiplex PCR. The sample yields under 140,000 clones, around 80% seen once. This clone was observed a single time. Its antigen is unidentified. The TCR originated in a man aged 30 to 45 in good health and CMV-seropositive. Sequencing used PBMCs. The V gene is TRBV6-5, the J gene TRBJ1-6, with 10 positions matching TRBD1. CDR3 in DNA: TGTGCCATTGGGGCGTGGGGGACAGGGGTTTCACCCCTCCACTTT. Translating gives CAIGAWGTGVSPLHF.